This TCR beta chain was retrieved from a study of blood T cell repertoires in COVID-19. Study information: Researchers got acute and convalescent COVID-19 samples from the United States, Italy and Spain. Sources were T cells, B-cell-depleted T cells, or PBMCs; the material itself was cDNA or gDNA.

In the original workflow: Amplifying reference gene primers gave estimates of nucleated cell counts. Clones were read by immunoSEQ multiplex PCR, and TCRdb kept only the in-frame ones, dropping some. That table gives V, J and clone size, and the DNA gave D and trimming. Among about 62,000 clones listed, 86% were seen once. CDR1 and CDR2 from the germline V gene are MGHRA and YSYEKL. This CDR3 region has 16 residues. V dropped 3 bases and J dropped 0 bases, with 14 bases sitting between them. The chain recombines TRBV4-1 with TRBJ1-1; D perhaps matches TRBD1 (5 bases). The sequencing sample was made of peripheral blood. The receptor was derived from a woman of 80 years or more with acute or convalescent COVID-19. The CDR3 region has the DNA TGCGCCAGCAGCCACAGAACCAGGGCACTGAACACTGAAGCTTTCTTT. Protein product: CASSHRTRALNTEAFF.